The present entry profiles one TCR beta chain with its context. The source of the sample is a study of cytomegalovirus exposure and HLA in healthy donors. Use of 60 Vbeta and 13 Jbeta primers characterized the PCR. Profiling relied on immunoSEQ multiplex PCR, and the TCRdb table lists in-frame clones only, not all of them. Altogether 81,000 or so clones are present, 65% to 80% being singletons, with the ten largest covering about 4.2%. Germline CDR1 and CDR2: SGHTA and FQGTGA. Trimming took 5 bases from V and 6 from J, leaving 17 bases between them. The CDR3 contains 15 residues. This TCR was recovered from a man aged 60 to 75 in good health and CMV-seronegative. Material: PBMCs. The chain has TRBV7-3 and TRBJ1-5; D gene uncertain. The CDR3 region has the DNA TGTGCCAGCAGCCTAGAGGGAGGGTTTGGTCAGCCCCAGCATTTT. It is translated as CASSLEGGFGQPQHF.